The 32 T cell receptor beta chains below all came from one sample that was sequenced in a study of cytotoxic CD8 clonotypes in ibrutinib-treated CLL. The assay was immunoSEQ multiplex PCR, and TCRdb's table has in-frame clones only and misses some. The sample lists 250,000 to 350,000 clones, roughly three quarters occurring once. The sample was PBMCs, taken at disease progression, from a patient treated with ibrutinib. Receptors were obtained from a human donor with chronic lymphocytic leukemia.

The chain is built from TRBV5-1 and TRBJ1-6; D remains ambiguous. Germline lookup yields CDR1 SGHRS and CDR2 YFSETQ. The CDR3 has 15 residues. V was cut by 0 bases and J by 10 bases, with 14 bases left in between. DNA of the CDR3: TGCGCCAGCAGCTTGGAGTTACCCGGTAGATCACCCCTCCACTTT. Encoded protein: CASSLELPGRSPLHF.

V usage is TRBV19 and J usage is TRBJ2-7; D assignment may be TRBD1 or TRBD2 (5 bases each). The CDR3 extends over 14 amino acids. The germline V gene encodes CDR1 LNHDA and CDR2 SQIVND (reference sequence). The ends were cut back, 3 bases at V and 2 bases at J, with 11 bases in the middle. The CDR3 sequence: CASSIGDGAYEQYF. The CDR3 DNA is TGTGCCAGTAGTATTGGGGACGGAGCCTACGAGCAGTACTTC.

The rearrangement uses TRBV5-1 and TRBJ2-7; 7 bases are shared with TRBD1. From germline, CDR1 is SGHRS and CDR2 YFSETQ. CDR3 size: 14 residues. Trimming cost V 2 bases and J 2 bases; bases outside gene matches: 4. The CDR3 region is CASSFRQGAYEQYF. CDR3 sequence (DNA): TGCGCCAGCAGCTTTCGGCAGGGGGCCTACGAGCAGTACTTC.

The chain uses TRBV6-5 and TRBJ2-7, with D perhaps given as TRBD1 or TRBD2 (5 bases each). Deletions cut 6 bases from V and 3 bases from J, with 12 bases between. The germline CDR1 and CDR2 sequences are MNHEY and SVGAGI. The CDR3 is 13 residues long. The CDR3 here is CASRGVDGYEQYF. The CDR3 coding sequence is TGTGCCAGCAGGGGGGTCGATGGCTACGAGCAGTACTTC.

This clone was seen more than once but under ten times. The J gene is TRBJ1-4, the V gene TRBV18; 8 bases match TRBD1. This CDR3 spans 16 amino acids. CDR1 KGHSH and CDR2 LQKENI come from the germline V gene. V lost 1 base to trimming and J lost 3 bases; unmatched junction nucleotides: 4. CDR3 protein: CASSPRQGAANEKLFF. CDR3 bases: TGTGCCAGCTCACCACGGCAGGGGGCGGCTAATGAAAAACTGTTTTTT. Supplemented by reference TRBV18 and TRBJ1-4, the full variable domain reads NAGVMQNPRHLVRRRGQEARLRCSPMKGHSHVYWYRQLPEEGLKFMVYLQKENIIDESGMPKERFSAEFPKEGPSILRIQQVVRGDSAAYFCASSPRQGAANEKLFFGSGTQLSVL.

This chain links TRBV5-6 with TRBJ1-1, with 7 bases lining up with TRBD1. Germline V lookup: CDR1 SGHDT, CDR2 YYEEEE. The CDR3 contains 16 residues. The V and J ends lost 4 bases and 4 bases, in that order; junction bases with no gene match: 13. CDR3 amino acids: CASSPLQGGIGTEAFF. The CDR3 coding sequence is TGTGCCAGCAGCCCCCTGCAGGGGGGCATCGGCACTGAAGCTTTCTTT.

The J gene is TRBJ2-3, the V gene TRBV4-1; 9 bases are a match to TRBD1. The CDR3 extends over 15 amino acids. Germline CDR1 is MGHRA and CDR2 is YSYEKL. V was clipped by 4 bases and J by 0 bases; unmatched bases: 2. CDR3 nucleotide sequence: TGCGCCAGCAGCCCCGGACAGGGGAGCACAGATACGCAGTATTTT. It encodes CASSPGQGSTDTQYF.

The chain joins TRBV7-9 to TRBJ1-2; unclear D gene. Germline V gives CDR1 SEHNR, CDR2 FQNEAQ (reference sequence). The ends were cut back, 0 bases at V and 2 bases at J, with 1 base in the middle. The CDR3 consists of 12 residues. CDR3 protein: CASSLANYGYTF. CDR3 nucleotide sequence: TGTGCCAGCAGCTTAGCCAACTATGGCTACACCTTC.

Note on this clone: The junction departs from germline at one end; a sequencing error may be responsible. The chain recombines TRBV6-6 with TRBJ2-1; 8 bases align to TRBD2. The germline gives CDR1 MNHNY, CDR2 SVGAGI (reference sequence). CDR3 size: 12 residues. Written as DNA, the CDR3 is TGTGCCAGCAGTTACTCAGAGCGGGAGAGAGTCTTC. The encoded protein is CASSYSERERVF.

This sequence joins TRBV11-2 and TRBJ2-7; 7 positions agree with TRBD1. With V trimmed by 4 bases and J by 3 bases, 12 bases remained unmatched. CDR1 is SGHAT, CDR2 FQNNGV, per germline. CDR3 length equals 16 residues. CDR3 sequence (DNA): TGTGCCAGCAGCTCTCTATTGGGACAGCCTTTCTACGAGCAGTACTTC. Residues: CASSSLLGQPFYEQYF.

V gene TRBV10-2 combines with J gene TRBJ1-1; D unresolved. Trimming took 8 bases from V and 5 from J, leaving 15 bases between them. The germline V gene has CDR1 WSHSY and CDR2 SAAADI. The CDR3 loop spans 13 amino acids. The CDR3 loop reads CASCPGRTTEAFF. CDR3 in DNA: TGCGCCAGCTGCCCCGGGAGAACGACTGAAGCTTTCTTT.

The chain joins TRBV4-1 to TRBJ2-7; TRBD2 aligns across 9 bases. Germline-derived CDR1 and CDR2 are MGHRA and YSYEKL. The CDR3 sequence is 15 residues long. The V gene end was trimmed by 1 base and the J gene end by 6 bases; junction bases not matched to a gene: 7. CDR3 loop: CASSQVSGGVGEQYF. CDR3 sequence (DNA): TGCGCCAGCAGCCAAGTTAGCGGGGGCGTGGGCGAGCAGTACTTC.

The chain couples TRBV20-1 to TRBJ1-2; the D is unclear. The germline CDR1 and CDR2 sequences are DFQATT and SNEGSKA (reference sequence). V lost 5 bases and J 3 bases, leaving 4 bases between the germline ends. The CDR3 loop spans 10 amino acids. The CDR3 nucleotides are TGCAGTGCTCATGACTATGGCTACACCTTC. Encoded protein: CSAHDYGYTF.

Note on this clone: A read error may account for a junction end that differs from germline. J is TRBJ2-5 and V is TRBV2; 9 nucleotides line up with TRBD2. The germline V gene encodes CDR1 SNHLY and CDR2 FYNNEI. The length of the CDR3 is 14 residues. CDR3 in amino acids: CASSEAGGQETQYF. CDR3 nucleotides: TGTGCCAGCAGCGAAGCGGGGGGACAAGAGACCCAGTACTTC.

The rearrangement joins TRBV5-6 to TRBJ2-2; 9 bases fit TRBD2. The germline V gene encodes CDR1 SGHDT and CDR2 YYEEEE. This CDR3 is 16 amino acids long. Trimming removed 4 bases from V and 3 bases from J; junction bases left unmatched: 7. CDR3: CASSVPSGTDTGELFF. The DNA of the CDR3 is TGTGCCAGCAGCGTTCCTAGCGGGACCGACACCGGGGAGCTGTTTTTT. The complete variable domain, with remaining parts taken from reference TRBV5-6 and TRBJ2-2, reads DAGVTQSPTHLIKTRGQQVTLRCSPKSGHDTVSWYQQALGQGPQFIFQYYEEEERQRGNFPDRFSGHQFPNYSSELNVNALLLGDSALYLCASSVPSGTDTGELFFGEGSRLTVL.

This rearrangement joins TRBV7-6 to TRBJ1-2, with 7 bases aligning to TRBD1. CDR3 length equals 13 residues. V was pared by 4 bases and J by 8 bases, with 7 bases of the junction left unmatched. The germline V gene has CDR1 SGHVS and CDR2 FNYEAQ. Here the CDR3 DNA reads TGTGCCAGCAGCTCCAGACAGGGAACCGGCTACACCTTC. Encoded protein: CASSSRQGTGYTF.

The genes are TRBV20-1 and TRBJ2-7; no firm D call. The germline V gene has CDR1 DFQATT and CDR2 SNEGSKA (reference sequence). The CDR3 has 11 amino acids. The CDR3 loop reads CTAGETYEQYF. CDR3 coding DNA: TGCACGGCTGGCGAAACCTACGAGCAGTACTTC.

This CDR3 is CASSGAWGPTDTQYF. The DNA of the CDR3 is TGTGCCAGCAGCGGGGCGTGGGGCCCCACAGATACGCAGTATTTT. The V call is TRBV2, the J call TRBJ2-3; D may be TRBD1 or TRBD2 (5 bases each). The V end was cut by 6 bases, the J end by 2 bases, with 15 bases between. This CDR3 contains 15 residues. Looked up from germline, CDR1 is SNHLY and CDR2 is FYNNEI.

The chain carries TRBV5-1 and TRBJ1-1; D is unresolved. Trimming took off 1 base at V and 1 base at J, with 8 bases between the two ends. This CDR3 region has 14 residues. Germline V gene data show CDR1 as SGHRS and CDR2 as YFSETQ. CDR3 protein: CASSLRASNTEAFF. The CDR3 coding sequence is TGCGCCAGCAGCTTGCGGGCCTCGAACACTGAAGCTTTCTTT.

The V and J genes are TRBV13 and TRBJ2-4, with 9 bases aligning to TRBD1. The CDR3 has 16 residues. V dropped 3 bases and J dropped 1; count of bases not matched to a gene: 4. The germline V gene encodes CDR1 PRHDT and CDR2 FYEKMQ (reference sequence). CDR3 amino acids: CASSFRDRVAKNIQYF. CDR3 coding DNA: TGTGCCAGCAGCTTCCGGGACAGGGTTGCCAAAAACATTCAGTACTTC.

As DNA, the CDR3 is TGTGCCAGCAGCTTAGCGGGAGGGCCTCTCGAGCAGTACTTC. Its translation: CASSLAGGPLEQYF. The gene calls are TRBV7-9 and TRBJ2-7, with 7 nucleotides matching TRBD2. The J segment lost 6 bases and the V segment lost 0 bases, leaving 5 bases of the junction unmatched. The CDR3 is 14 amino acids. Germline CDR1 SEHNR, CDR2 FQNEAQ (reference sequence).

The rearrangement joins TRBV29-1 to TRBJ1-1; D is perhaps TRBD1 (6 bases). The germline CDR1 and CDR2 sequences are SQVTM and ANQGSEA. The CDR3 contains 12 residues. Trimming took 0 bases from V and 6 from J, leaving 8 bases between them. The CDR3 coding sequence is TGCAGCGTTGAAGAGAGGGGGTCTGAAGCTTTCTTT. Amino acids: CSVEERGSEAFF.

The CDR3 DNA sequence: TGTGCCAGCAGCCTTGACCCTACCGGCTCCTACAATGAGCAGTTCTTC. Its translation: CASSLDPTGSYNEQFF. The V and J genes are TRBV9 and TRBJ2-1; D uncertain. Trimming removed 4 bases at V and 0 bases at J, with 14 bases between. Germline V gene data show CDR1 as SGDLS and CDR2 as YYNGEE. CDR3 length: 16 amino acids.

The rearrangement joins TRBV27 to TRBJ2-1, with D perhaps TRBD2 (6 bases). The CDR3 covers 15 residues. Germline assignment: CDR1 MNHEY and CDR2 SMNVEV (reference sequence). The germline V and J ends were trimmed by 2 bases and 2 bases, with 10 bases remaining between them. CDR3 sequence reads: CASSLVAGPYNEQFF. CDR3 bases: TGTGCCAGCAGTTTAGTTGCGGGACCCTACAATGAGCAGTTCTTC.

The chain couples TRBV6-5 to TRBJ1-1; the D gene is possibly TRBD1 (5 bases). V was shortened by 2 bases and J by 6 bases, with 16 bases between the two germline ends. The germline gives CDR1 MNHEY, CDR2 SVGAGI. The CDR3 runs to 15 residues. CDR3 in DNA: TGTGCCAGCAGTTACACTACCAGGAAGGGGTCTGAAGCTTTCTTT. Translated: CASSYTTRKGSEAFF.

The chain recombines TRBV5-8 with TRBJ1-5; 8 bases line up with TRBD1. The J segment lost 5 bases and the V segment lost 2 bases, leaving 12 bases of the junction unmatched. Germline V CDR1 and CDR2: SGHTS, YDEGEE. The CDR3 runs 17 residues. The CDR3 nucleotides read TGTGCCAGCAGCTTTTCCCGGACAGGGACCATTTATCAGCCCCAGCATTTT. Translating it yields CASSFSRTGTIYQPQHF.

V gene TRBV27 combines with J gene TRBJ2-5; D ambiguous. With 8 bases removed from V and 4 bases from J, the gap between germline ends came to 14 bases. The length of the CDR3 is 13 residues. The germline CDR1 and CDR2 sequences are MNHEY and SMNVEV (reference sequence). The CDR3 is CASAQIGPETQYF. CDR3 DNA: TGTGCCAGCGCGCAGATTGGCCCAGAGACCCAGTACTTC.

The chain joins TRBV7-6 to TRBJ2-1; 7 bases are a match to TRBD1. Germline CDR1 and CDR2: SGHVS and FNYEAQ. The CDR3 runs 14 residues. J gave up 10 bases and V 2 bases, and 8 bases lay outside the gene matches. This chain's CDR3 is CASSLSLARGEQFF. DNA of the CDR3: TGTGCCAGCAGCTTATCCCTGGCCAGGGGGGAGCAGTTCTTC.

The table lists this clone with a few counts. This sequence joins TRBV29-1 and TRBJ1-1; no clear D gene. The CDR3 runs 13 residues. The V gene's germline CDR1 is SQVTM and CDR2 ANQGSEA. Trimming took off 2 bases at V and 4 bases at J, with 11 bases between the two ends. The CDR3 loop reads CSVERGLGTEAFF. The CDR3 DNA sequence: TGCAGCGTTGAACGGGGATTGGGCACTGAAGCTTTCTTT.

The J gene is TRBJ1-5, the V gene TRBV6-1, with TRBD1 matching over 8 bases. V was clipped by 6 bases and J by 7 bases; unmatched bases: 8. Germline V gives CDR1 MNHNS, CDR2 SASEGT. CDR3 size: 14 residues. The DNA of the CDR3 is TGTGCCAGCAGAACAGGGGGATTAGGGCAGCCCCAGCATTTT. Amino acid sequence: CASRTGGLGQPQHF.

This clone was recorded once. V usage is TRBV28 and J usage is TRBJ2-3; D may be TRBD1 (5 bases). Trimming removed 6 bases at V and 2 bases at J, with 12 bases between. The CDR3 covers 14 residues. Germline V gene data show CDR1 as MDHEN and CDR2 as SYDVKM. In nucleotides, the CDR3 is TGTGCCAGCAGCCCCTTCAGGGTCACAGATACGCAGTATTTT. Translating it yields CASSPFRVTDTQYF.

J is TRBJ2-2 and V is TRBV7-6, with unresolved D. Germline loops: CDR1 SGHVS, CDR2 FNYEAQ. V was cut by 4 bases and J by 6 bases, with 12 bases left in between. The CDR3 length is 14 residues. For the CDR3, the DNA is TGTGCCAGCAGCTCCCTACTGCCTGCCGGGGAGCTGTTTTTT. This encodes CASSSLLPAGELFF. Using reference TRBV7-6 and TRBJ2-2 for the parts outside the CDR3, the full variable domain is GAGVSQSPRYKVTKRGQDVALRCDPISGHVSLYWYRQALGQGPEFLTYFNYEAQQDKSGLPNDRFSAERPEGSISTLTIQRTEQRDSAMYRCASSSLLPAGELFFGEGSRLTVL.